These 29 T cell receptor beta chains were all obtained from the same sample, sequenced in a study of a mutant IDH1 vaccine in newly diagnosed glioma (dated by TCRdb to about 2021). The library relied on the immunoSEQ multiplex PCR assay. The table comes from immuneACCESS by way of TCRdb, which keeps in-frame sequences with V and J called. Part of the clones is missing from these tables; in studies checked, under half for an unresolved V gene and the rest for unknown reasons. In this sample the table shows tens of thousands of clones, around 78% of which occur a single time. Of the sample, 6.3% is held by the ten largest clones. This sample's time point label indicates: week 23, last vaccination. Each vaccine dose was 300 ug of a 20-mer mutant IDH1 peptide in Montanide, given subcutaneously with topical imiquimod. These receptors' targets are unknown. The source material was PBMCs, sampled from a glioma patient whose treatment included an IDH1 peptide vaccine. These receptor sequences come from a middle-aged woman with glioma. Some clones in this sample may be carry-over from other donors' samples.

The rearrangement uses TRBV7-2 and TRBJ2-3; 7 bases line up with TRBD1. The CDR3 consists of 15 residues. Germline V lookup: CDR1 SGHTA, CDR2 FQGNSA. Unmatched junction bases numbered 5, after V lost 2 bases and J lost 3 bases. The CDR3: CASSLQGGRTDTQYF. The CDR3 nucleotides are TGTGCCAGCAGCTTACAAGGGGGCCGTACAGATACGCAGTATTTT.

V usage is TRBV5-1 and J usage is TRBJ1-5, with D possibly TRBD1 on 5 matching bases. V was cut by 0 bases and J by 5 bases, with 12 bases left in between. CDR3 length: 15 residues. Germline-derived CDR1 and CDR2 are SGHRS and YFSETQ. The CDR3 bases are TGCGCCAGCAGCTTGGACGGGGGGAAAGATCAGCCCCAGCATTTT. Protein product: CASSLDGGKDQPQHF.

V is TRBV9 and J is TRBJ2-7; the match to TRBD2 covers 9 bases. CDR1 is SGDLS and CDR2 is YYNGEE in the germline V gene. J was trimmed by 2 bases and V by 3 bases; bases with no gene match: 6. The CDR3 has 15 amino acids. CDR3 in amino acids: CASSASSGTTYEQYF. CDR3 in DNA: TGTGCCAGCAGCGCGTCTAGCGGGACAACCTACGAGCAGTACTTC. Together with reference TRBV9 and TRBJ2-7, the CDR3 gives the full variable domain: DSGVTQTPKHLITATGQRVTLRCSPRSGDLSVYWYQQSLDQGLQFLIQYYNGEERAKGNILERFSAQQFPDLHSELNLSSLELGDSALYFCASSASSGTTYEQYFGPGTRLTVT.

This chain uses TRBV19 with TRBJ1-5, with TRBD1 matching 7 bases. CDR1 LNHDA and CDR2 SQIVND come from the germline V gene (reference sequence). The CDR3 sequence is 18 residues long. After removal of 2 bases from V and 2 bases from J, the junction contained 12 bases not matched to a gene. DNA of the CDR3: TGTGCCAGTAGTATAATGGGGCAGGGGGATTTAGGCAATCAGCCCCAGCATTTT. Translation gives CASSIMGQGDLGNQPQHF. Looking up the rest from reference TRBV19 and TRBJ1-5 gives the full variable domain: DGGITQSPKYLFRKEGQNVTLSCEQNLNHDAMYWYRQDPGQGLRLIYYSQIVNDFQKGDIAEGYSVSREKKESFPLTVTSAQKNPTAFYLCASSIMGQGDLGNQPQHFGDGTRLSIL.

CDR3 nucleotides: TGCGCCAGCAGCCCCCACCCGGAGGGGGCGTCGACAATTACCACAGATACGCAGTATTTT. Amino acid sequence: CASSPHPEGASTITTDTQYF. V usage is TRBV4-1 and J usage is TRBJ2-3; a possible D gene is TRBD1 (7 bases). Trimming cost V 4 bases and J 2 bases, with 28 bases left between them. CDR1 MGHRA and CDR2 YSYEKL come from the germline V gene. The CDR3 runs to 20 residues.

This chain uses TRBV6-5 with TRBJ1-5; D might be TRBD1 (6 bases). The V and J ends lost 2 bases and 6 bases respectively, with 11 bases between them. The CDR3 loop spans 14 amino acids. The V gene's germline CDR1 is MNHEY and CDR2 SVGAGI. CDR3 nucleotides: TGTGCCAGCAGTTACACAACAGGGAGTCAGCCCCAGCATTTT. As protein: CASSYTTGSQPQHF.

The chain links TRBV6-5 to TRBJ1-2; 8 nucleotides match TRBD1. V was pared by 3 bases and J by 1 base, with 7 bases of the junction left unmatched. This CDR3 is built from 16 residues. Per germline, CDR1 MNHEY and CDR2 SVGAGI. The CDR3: CASSYFRDRLNYGYTF. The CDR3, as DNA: TGTGCCAGCAGTTATTTCCGGGACAGGCTTAACTATGGCTACACCTTC.

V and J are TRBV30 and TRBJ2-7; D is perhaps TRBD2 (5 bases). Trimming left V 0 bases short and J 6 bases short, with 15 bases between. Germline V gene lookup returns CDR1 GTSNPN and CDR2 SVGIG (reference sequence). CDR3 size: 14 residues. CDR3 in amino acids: CAWSVRGGFGEQYF. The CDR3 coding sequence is TGTGCCTGGAGTGTACGTGGAGGTTTCGGCGAGCAGTACTTC. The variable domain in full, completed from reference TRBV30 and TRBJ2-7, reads SQTIHQWPATLVQPVGSPLSLECTVEGTSNPNLYWYRQAAGRGLQLLFYSVGIGQISSEVPQNLSASRPQDRQFILSSKKLLLSDSGFYLCAWSVRGGFGEQYFGPGTRLTVT.

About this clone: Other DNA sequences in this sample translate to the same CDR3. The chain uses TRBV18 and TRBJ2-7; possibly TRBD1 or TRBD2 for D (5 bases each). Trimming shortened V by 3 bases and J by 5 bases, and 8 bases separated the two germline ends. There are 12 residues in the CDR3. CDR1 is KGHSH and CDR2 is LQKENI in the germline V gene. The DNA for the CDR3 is TGTGCCAGCTCACCGAGGGACGACGAGCAGTACTTC. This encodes CASSPRDDEQYF.

The CDR3 coding sequence is TGTGCCAGCAGCCCCCGCGGGGACTACGAGCAGTACTTC. It yields the protein CASSPRGDYEQYF. The gene calls are TRBV11-2 and TRBJ2-7; tentatively, D is TRBD2 (6 bases). The germline CDR1 and CDR2 sequences are SGHAT and FQNNGV. V lost 5 bases and J 3 bases, leaving 11 bases between the germline ends. This CDR3 spans 13 amino acids.

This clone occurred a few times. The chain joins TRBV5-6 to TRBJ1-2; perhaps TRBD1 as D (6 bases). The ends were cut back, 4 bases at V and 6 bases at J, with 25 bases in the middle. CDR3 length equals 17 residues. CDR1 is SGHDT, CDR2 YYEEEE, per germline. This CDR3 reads CASSPRHRELSYDGYTF. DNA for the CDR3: TGTGCCAGCAGCCCCAGGCACAGGGAGCTATCCTATGATGGCTACACCTTC.

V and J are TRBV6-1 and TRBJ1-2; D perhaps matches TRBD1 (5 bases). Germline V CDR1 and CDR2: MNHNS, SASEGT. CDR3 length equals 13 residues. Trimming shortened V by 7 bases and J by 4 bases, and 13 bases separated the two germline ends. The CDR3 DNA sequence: TGTGCCAGCACGGGGGTTCAGAGCTATGGCTACACCTTC. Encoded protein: CASTGVQSYGYTF.

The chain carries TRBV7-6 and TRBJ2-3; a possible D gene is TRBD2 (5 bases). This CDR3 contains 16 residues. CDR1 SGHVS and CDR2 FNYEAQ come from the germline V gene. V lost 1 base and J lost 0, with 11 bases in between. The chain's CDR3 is CASSLVLRGSTDTQYF. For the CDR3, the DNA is TGTGCCAGCAGCTTAGTTCTCAGAGGGAGCACAGATACGCAGTATTTT.

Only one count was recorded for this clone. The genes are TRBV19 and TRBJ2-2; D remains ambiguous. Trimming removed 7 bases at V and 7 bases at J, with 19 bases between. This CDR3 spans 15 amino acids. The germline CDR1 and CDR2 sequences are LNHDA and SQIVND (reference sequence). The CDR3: CASTIGPGSGGELFF. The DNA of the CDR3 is TGTGCCAGTACCATAGGCCCCGGGTCCGGCGGGGAGCTGTTTTTT.

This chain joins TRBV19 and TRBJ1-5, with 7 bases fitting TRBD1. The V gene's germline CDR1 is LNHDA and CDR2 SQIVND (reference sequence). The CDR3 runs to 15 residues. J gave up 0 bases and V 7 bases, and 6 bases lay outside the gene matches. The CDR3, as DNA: TGTGCCAGTATCCGGACAGGTTATAGCAATCAGCCCCAGCATTTT. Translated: CASIRTGYSNQPQHF.

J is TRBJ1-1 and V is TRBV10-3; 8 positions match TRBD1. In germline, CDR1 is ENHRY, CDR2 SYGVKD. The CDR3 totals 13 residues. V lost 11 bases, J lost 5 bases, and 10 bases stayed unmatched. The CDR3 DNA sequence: TGTGCCGCAACCGGGGACAGGTGGACTGAAGCTTTCTTT. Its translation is CAATGDRWTEAFF.

The CDR3 bases are TGTGCCAGCACCCCCTGGCCCGTGACAGATACGCAGTATTTT. It is translated as CASTPWPVTDTQYF. The chain carries TRBV6-5 and TRBJ2-3, with D unclear. The CDR3 contains 14 residues. Trimming stripped 7 bases from V and 3 bases from J, with 14 bases between. Germline values: CDR1 MNHEY, CDR2 SVGAGI.

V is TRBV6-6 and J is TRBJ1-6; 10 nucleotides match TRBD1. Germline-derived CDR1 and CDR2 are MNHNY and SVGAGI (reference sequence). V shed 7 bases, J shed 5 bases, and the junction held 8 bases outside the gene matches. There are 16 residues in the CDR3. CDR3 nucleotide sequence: TGTGCCAGCACTCGGGACAGGGGAATCGATAATTCACCCCTCCACTTT. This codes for CASTRDRGIDNSPLHF.

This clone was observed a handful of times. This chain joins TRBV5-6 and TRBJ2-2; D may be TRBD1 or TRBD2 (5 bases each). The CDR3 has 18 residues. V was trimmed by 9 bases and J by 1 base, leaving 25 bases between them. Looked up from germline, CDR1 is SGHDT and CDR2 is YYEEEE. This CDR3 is CATTPLTRDVRNTGELFF. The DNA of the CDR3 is TGTGCCACCACCCCCTTAACCCGGGACGTCCGGAACACCGGGGAGCTGTTTTTT.

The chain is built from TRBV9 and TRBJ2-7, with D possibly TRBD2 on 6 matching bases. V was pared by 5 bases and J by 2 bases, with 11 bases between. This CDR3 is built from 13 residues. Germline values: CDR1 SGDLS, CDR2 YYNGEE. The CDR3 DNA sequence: TGTGCCAGCAGTAGCGGAGATGCCTACGAGCAGTACTTC. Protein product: CASSSGDAYEQYF.

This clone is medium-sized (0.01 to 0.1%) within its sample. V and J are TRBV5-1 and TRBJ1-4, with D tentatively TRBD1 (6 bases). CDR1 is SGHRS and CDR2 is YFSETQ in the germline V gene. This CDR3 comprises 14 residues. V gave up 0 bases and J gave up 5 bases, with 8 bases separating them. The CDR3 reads CASSLDRVNEKLFF. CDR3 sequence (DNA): TGCGCCAGCAGCTTGGACAGGGTCAATGAAAAACTGTTTTTT. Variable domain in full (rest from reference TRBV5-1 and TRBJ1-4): KAGVTQTPRYLIKTRGQQVTLSCSPISGHRSVSWYQQTPGQGLQFLFEYFSETQRNKGNFPGRFSGRQFSNSRSEMNVSTLELGDSALYLCASSLDRVNEKLFFGSGTQLSVL.

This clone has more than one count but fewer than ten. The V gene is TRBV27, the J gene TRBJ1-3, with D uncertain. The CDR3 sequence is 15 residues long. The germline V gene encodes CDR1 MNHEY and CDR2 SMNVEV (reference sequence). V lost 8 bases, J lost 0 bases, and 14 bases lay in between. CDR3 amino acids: CASQRTGTSGNTIYF. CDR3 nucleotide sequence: TGTGCCAGCCAAAGGACCGGTACCTCTGGAAACACCATATATTTT.

The CDR3 reads CASSLQGSQPQHF. CDR3 coding DNA: TGTGCCAGCAGCTTACAGGGGAGTCAGCCCCAGCATTTT. The gene calls are TRBV11-2 and TRBJ1-5, with a weak D call TRBD1 (6 bases). Deletions cut 2 bases from V and 6 bases from J, with 8 bases between. This CDR3 comprises 13 residues. Germline V gives CDR1 SGHAT, CDR2 FQNNGV. Looking up the rest from reference TRBV11-2 and TRBJ1-5 gives the full variable domain: EAGVAQSPRYKIIEKRQSVAFWCNPISGHATLYWYQQILGQGPKLLIQFQNNGVVDDSQLPKDRFSAERLKGVDSTLKIQPAKLEDSAVYLCASSLQGSQPQHFGDGTRLSIL.

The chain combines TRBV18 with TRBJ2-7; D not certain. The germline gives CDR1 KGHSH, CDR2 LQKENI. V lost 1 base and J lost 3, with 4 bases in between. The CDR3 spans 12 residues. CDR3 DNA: TGTGCCAGCTCACCACGAGGCTACGAGCAGTACTTC. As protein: CASSPRGYEQYF.

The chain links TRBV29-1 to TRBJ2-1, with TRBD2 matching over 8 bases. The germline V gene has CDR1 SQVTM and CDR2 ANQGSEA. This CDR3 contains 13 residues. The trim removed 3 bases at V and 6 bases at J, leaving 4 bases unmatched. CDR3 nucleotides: TGCAGCGTTGACCTAGCGGGTCCCAATGAGCAGTTCTTC. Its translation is CSVDLAGPNEQFF.

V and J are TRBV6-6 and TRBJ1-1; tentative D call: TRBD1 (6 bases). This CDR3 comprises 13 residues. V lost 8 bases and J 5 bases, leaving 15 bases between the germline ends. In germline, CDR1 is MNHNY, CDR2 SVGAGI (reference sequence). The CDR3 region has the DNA TGTGCCAGCGGAGGGGGTGTGGGAACTGAAGCTTTCTTT. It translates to CASGGGVGTEAFF.

CDR3 amino acids: CASSEQGGEAFF. The CDR3 DNA sequence: TGTGCCAGCAGTGAACAGGGCGGTGAAGCTTTCTTT. The chain links TRBV2 to TRBJ1-1, with D perhaps matching TRBD1 (5 bases). Trimming cost V 2 bases and J 7 bases, with 8 bases left between them. CDR3 length: 12 amino acids. Looked up from germline, CDR1 is SNHLY and CDR2 is FYNNEI.

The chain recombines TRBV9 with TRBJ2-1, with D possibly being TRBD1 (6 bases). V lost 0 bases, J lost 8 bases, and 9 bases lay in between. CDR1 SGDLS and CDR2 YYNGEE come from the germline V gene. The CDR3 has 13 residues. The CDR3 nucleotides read TGTGCCAGCAGCGTAGGTGGGGGCGATGAGCAGTTCTTC. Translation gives CASSVGGGDEQFF. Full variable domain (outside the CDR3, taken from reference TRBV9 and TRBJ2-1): DSGVTQTPKHLITATGQRVTLRCSPRSGDLSVYWYQQSLDQGLQFLIQYYNGEERAKGNILERFSAQQFPDLHSELNLSSLELGDSALYFCASSVGGGDEQFFGPGTRLTVL.

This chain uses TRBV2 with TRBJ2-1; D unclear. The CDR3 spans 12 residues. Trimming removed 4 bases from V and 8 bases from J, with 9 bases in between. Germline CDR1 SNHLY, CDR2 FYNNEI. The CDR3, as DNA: TGTGCCAGCAGTGCACGACCCCATGAGCAGTTCTTC. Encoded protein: CASSARPHEQFF.